Below, 29 T cell receptor beta chains from the same sample are listed, as sequenced in a study of cytomegalovirus exposure and HLA in healthy donors. Amplification used 60 Vbeta primers and 13 Jbeta primers. The method was immunoSEQ multiplex PCR; TCRdb's version includes in-frame clones alone and lacks a portion of them. Of about 160,000 clones in the sample, roughly two thirds are singletons; the top ten hold around 2.8%. The sample consisted of PBMCs. The receptors were gathered from a woman under 40 in good health and CMV-seronegative.

The chain recombines TRBV9 with TRBJ2-1; perhaps TRBD2 as D (6 bases). The CDR3 has 16 amino acids. V shed 1 base and J shed 3 bases, with 14 bases lying between them. CDR1 and CDR2 (germline): SGDLS, YYNGEE. The CDR3 spells CASSVISGLNYNEQFF. The CDR3 DNA sequence: TGTGCCAGCAGCGTAATCTCGGGACTGAACTACAATGAGCAGTTCTTC.

This clone was picked up one time. Written as DNA, the CDR3 is TGCAGCGAAGGAGGAGGGGCCACAGATACGCAGTATTTT. Translation gives CSEGGGATDTQYF. The chain joins TRBV29-1 to TRBJ2-3, with D possibly being TRBD2 (6 bases). Germline V gene lookup returns CDR1 SQVTM and CDR2 ANQGSEA. The CDR3 extends over 13 amino acids. V gave up 7 bases and J gave up 2 bases, with 13 bases separating them.

The chain is built from TRBV18 and TRBJ2-7, with D uncertain. The CDR3 sequence is 13 residues long. V was trimmed by 2 bases and J by 3 bases, leaving 8 bases between them. Per the germline V gene, CDR1 is KGHSH and CDR2 is LQKENI. The CDR3 protein is CASSPWPNYEQYF. DNA of the CDR3: TGTGCCAGCTCACCATGGCCCAACTACGAGCAGTACTTC.

The chain couples TRBV14 to TRBJ1-4; 11 bases are a match to TRBD1. Germline trimming cut 1 base from V and 0 bases from J; bases unmatched to any gene: 1. The CDR3 is 17 residues long. Germline values: CDR1 SGHDN, CDR2 FVKESK. In nucleotides, the CDR3 is TGTGCCAGCAGCCAAGGGACAGGGGGCGCAACTAATGAAAAACTGTTTTTT. It codes for CASSQGTGGATNEKLFF.

The chain links TRBV19 to TRBJ2-7; the D is unclear. The CDR3 covers 13 residues. The germline V gene has CDR1 LNHDA and CDR2 SQIVND (reference sequence). Trimming took off 3 bases at V and 6 bases at J, with 12 bases between the two ends. The DNA of the CDR3 is TGTGCCAGTAGTATGAACCCACTGGTCGAGCAGTACTTC. It specifies CASSMNPLVEQYF.

This chain links TRBV19 with TRBJ2-1; TRBD2 aligns across 10 bases. This CDR3 contains 15 residues. With 6 bases clipped from V and 3 bases from J, the junction kept 5 bases outside the gene matches. Germline V gene sequence: CDR1 LNHDA, CDR2 SQIVND (reference sequence). The CDR3 sequence is CASSTGTSDYNEQFF. As DNA, the CDR3 is TGTGCCAGTAGCACCGGGACTAGCGACTACAATGAGCAGTTCTTC. The variable domain in full, with the rest retrieved from reference TRBV19 and TRBJ2-1, is DGGITQSPKYLFRKEGQNVTLSCEQNLNHDAMYWYRQDPGQGLRLIYYSQIVNDFQKGDIAEGYSVSREKKESFPLTVTSAQKNPTAFYLCASSTGTSDYNEQFFGPGTRLTVL.

The chain links TRBV5-4 to TRBJ2-5, with 9 bases matching TRBD2. Germline V lookup: CDR1 SGHNT, CDR2 YYREEE (reference sequence). CDR3 size: 17 residues. Germline trimming cut 2 bases from V and 5 bases from J; bases unmatched to any gene: 13. The CDR3 DNA sequence: TGTGCCAGCAGCTTAGGTAGCGGGGGATTTATCGGGGAGACCCAGTACTTC. Translation gives CASSLGSGGFIGETQYF.

CDR3 sequence: CASNGGHQQETQYF. CDR3 coding DNA: TGCGCCAGCAACGGGGGGCACCAACAAGAGACCCAGTACTTC. The chain carries TRBV10-1 and TRBJ2-5; the D gene is possibly TRBD2 (7 bases). V gave up 7 bases and J gave up 2 bases, with 14 bases separating them. The germline CDR1 and CDR2 sequences are WNHNN and SYGVQD (reference sequence). The length of the CDR3 is 14 residues.

The gene calls are TRBV28 and TRBJ1-6, with D unclear. V was pared by 5 bases and J by 14 bases, with 13 bases between. Germline V gives CDR1 MDHEN, CDR2 SYDVKM. This CDR3 contains 12 residues. The CDR3 sequence is CASSLKSRTLHF. The CDR3 DNA is TGTGCCAGCAGTCTAAAGAGCAGGACCCTCCACTTT.

V is TRBV4-1 and J is TRBJ2-1; 7 positions agree with TRBD2. V lost 1 base, J lost 12 bases, and 21 bases stayed unmatched. Germline CDR1 MGHRA, CDR2 YSYEKL. The length of the CDR3 is 18 residues. The CDR3 DNA follows: TGCGCCAGCAGCCAAGTAGAGGCGGCAGGGAGGGTGAGTTTTGGGCAGTTCTTC. This codes for CASSQVEAAGRVSFGQFF.

The chain combines TRBV9 with TRBJ2-1; TRBD1 matches 7 bases. The length of the CDR3 is 17 residues. J was trimmed by 1 base and V by 4 bases; bases with no gene match: 11. Germline V gene lookup returns CDR1 SGDLS and CDR2 YYNGEE. The CDR3 bases are TGTGCCAGCAGCTCACAAGGGGGACAGCTTTCCTACAATGAGCAGTTCTTC. This gives the protein CASSSQGGQLSYNEQFF. Full variable domain (outside the CDR3, taken from reference TRBV9 and TRBJ2-1): DSGVTQTPKHLITATGQRVTLRCSPRSGDLSVYWYQQSLDQGLQFLIQYYNGEERAKGNILERFSAQQFPDLHSELNLSSLELGDSALYFCASSSQGGQLSYNEQFFGPGTRLTVL.

Turning to this clone: One end of the junction is discordant with germline, which a read error may explain. The chain couples TRBV4-3 to TRBJ2-2, with 9 bases fitting TRBD1. The CDR3 consists of 20 residues. The germline gives CDR1 LGHNA, CDR2 YSLEER. The DNA for the CDR3 is TGCGCCAGCAGCCAATACCGTGGACAGGGGATTAAGGGGAACGCCGGGGAGCTGTTTTTT. Its protein product is CASSQYRGQGIKGNAGELFF.

The J gene is TRBJ2-7, the V gene TRBV27; D is unclear. Trimming took off 5 bases at V and 4 bases at J, with 24 bases between the two ends. The CDR3 spans 17 residues. Looked up from germline, CDR1 is MNHEY and CDR2 is SMNVEV (reference sequence). The chain's CDR3 is CASSPWPRRHNDYEQYF. DNA of the CDR3: TGTGCCAGCAGTCCCTGGCCCCGCCGACATAACGATTACGAGCAGTACTTC.

The table lists this clone with a few counts. The chain uses TRBV7-2 and TRBJ2-5; TRBD2 agrees at 9 bases. The CDR3 sequence is 16 residues long. J was trimmed by 4 bases and V by 1 base; bases with no gene match: 7. From germline, CDR1 is SGHTA and CDR2 FQGNSA. The CDR3: CASSLVLRREGETQYF. DNA of the CDR3: TGTGCCAGCAGCTTAGTATTAAGGCGGGAGGGAGAGACCCAGTACTTC. Filled out from reference TRBV7-2 and TRBJ2-5, the complete variable domain reads GAGVSQSPSNKVTEKGKDVELRCDPISGHTALYWYRQSLGQGLEFLIYFQGNSAPDKSGLPSDRFSAERTGGSVSTLTIQRTQQEDSAVYLCASSLVLRREGETQYFGPGTRLLVL.

V gene TRBV6-1 combines with J gene TRBJ2-3; 10 nucleotides agree with TRBD1. Germline CDR1 is MNHNS and CDR2 is SASEGT. Unmatched junction bases numbered 5, after V lost 6 bases and J lost 2 bases. The CDR3 has 15 residues. The CDR3: CASSGGQGVTDTQYF. CDR3 nucleotide sequence: TGTGCCAGCAGCGGAGGACAGGGGGTCACAGATACGCAGTATTTT.

This sequence joins TRBV5-1 and TRBJ1-6; 7 bases are a match to TRBD1. CDR1 and CDR2 from the germline V gene are SGHRS and YFSETQ. This CDR3 has 15 residues. J was trimmed by 5 bases and V by 4 bases; bases with no gene match: 6. CDR3 nucleotides: TGCGCCAGCAGCACCTCCGGGACAGATAATTCACCCCTCCACTTT. This gives the protein CASSTSGTDNSPLHF.

This chain joins TRBV9 and TRBJ1-6; D remains unclear. The germline gives CDR1 SGDLS, CDR2 YYNGEE. CDR3 length: 13 residues. Trimming stripped 0 bases from V and 7 bases from J, with 5 bases between. The CDR3 is CASSVDRNSPLHF. CDR3 coding DNA: TGTGCCAGCAGCGTAGACAGAAATTCACCCCTCCACTTT.

This clone was seen a handful of times. The V call is TRBV6-5, the J call TRBJ2-1, with D possibly being TRBD1 (5 bases). The CDR3 is made up of 13 amino acids. Trimming took off 2 bases at V and 8 bases at J, with 10 bases between the two ends. In germline, CDR1 is MNHEY, CDR2 SVGAGI. The CDR3 loop is CASSYVQGHEQFF. The CDR3 coding sequence is TGTGCCAGCAGTTACGTCCAGGGCCATGAGCAGTTCTTC.

In regard to this clone: The junction does not match germline at one end; this may be a read error. The chain combines TRBV7-9 with TRBJ1-1; D not resolved. The V gene's germline CDR1 is SEHNR and CDR2 FQNEAQ (reference sequence). The CDR3 is made up of 12 amino acids. The chain's CDR3 is CSSSIQNTEAFF. The CDR3 DNA reads as TGTTCCAGCAGCATACAGAACACTGAAGCTTTCTTT.

The CDR3 DNA is TGCAGCGCGAACACCGCAACTAATGAAAAACTGTTTTTT. It yields the protein CSANTATNEKLFF. The chain employs TRBV29-1 and TRBJ1-4; D unclear. This CDR3 comprises 13 residues. Germline V gives CDR1 SQVTM, CDR2 ANQGSEA. Trimming removed 7 bases from V and 0 bases from J, with 9 bases in between.

The chain's CDR3 is CASSRTSGTAGSYEQYF. CDR3 sequence (DNA): TGTGCCAGTAGTAGAACCTCCGGGACTGCTGGCTCCTACGAGCAGTACTTC. The chain has TRBV19 and TRBJ2-7; D may be TRBD2 (6 bases). Deletions cut 4 bases from V and 0 bases from J, with 19 bases between. Germline lookup yields CDR1 LNHDA and CDR2 SQIVND (reference sequence). The CDR3 loop spans 17 amino acids.

The CDR3 region has the DNA TGTGCCAGTAGGTCGACAGGGAACATCGCCTATGGCTACACCTTC. Its translation: CASRSTGNIAYGYTF. This chain links TRBV19 with TRBJ1-2, with TRBD1 matching over 7 bases. Germline V lookup: CDR1 LNHDA, CDR2 SQIVND (reference sequence). Unmatched junction bases numbered 11, after V lost 6 bases and J lost 4 bases. The CDR3 spans 15 residues.

This clone was observed once. The rearrangement links TRBV4-3 to TRBJ2-1; D uncertain. CDR1 and CDR2 from the germline V gene are LGHNA and YSLEER. V shed 0 bases and J shed 4 bases, with 13 bases lying between them. This CDR3 is 16 amino acids long. CDR3 protein: CASSQDARLRYNEQFF. CDR3 nucleotides: TGCGCCAGCAGCCAAGATGCACGGTTGCGGTACAATGAGCAGTTCTTC.

This chain links TRBV19 with TRBJ1-2; D is ambiguous. V shed 3 bases and J shed 8 bases, with 22 bases lying between them. There are 16 residues in the CDR3. The germline CDR1 and CDR2 sequences are LNHDA and SQIVND (reference sequence). DNA for the CDR3: TGTGCCAGTAGTATCCCAACGGACCACGCGGGAGAGGGCTACACCTTC. Amino acid sequence: CASSIPTDHAGEGYTF. Complete variable domain (other parts from reference TRBV19 and TRBJ1-2): DGGITQSPKYLFRKEGQNVTLSCEQNLNHDAMYWYRQDPGQGLRLIYYSQIVNDFQKGDIAEGYSVSREKKESFPLTVTSAQKNPTAFYLCASSIPTDHAGEGYTFGSGTRLTVV.

The chain combines TRBV18 with TRBJ2-1; 7 bases are a match to TRBD2. The CDR3 contains 15 residues. Germline loops: CDR1 KGHSH, CDR2 LQKENI. V lost 5 bases, J lost 0 bases, and 4 bases stayed unmatched. CDR3 nucleotides: TGTGCCAGCTCAGAGGGACTAAGCTCCTACAATGAGCAGTTCTTC. Its protein product is CASSEGLSSYNEQFF.

A single count supports this clone. J is TRBJ2-5 and V is TRBV30; D not resolved. Near its end, the DNA agrees better with TRBJ2-7, so the J call may be wrong. The CDR3 is 12 amino acids. Germline V CDR1 and CDR2: GTSNPN, SVGIG (reference sequence). The CDR3 DNA follows: TGTGCCTGGAGTCGGAGCTCCTACGAGCAGTACTTC. It encodes CAWSRSSYEQYF.

The chain combines TRBV15 with TRBJ1-1; maybe TRBD1 (6 bases). Per the germline V gene, CDR1 is LNHNV and CDR2 is YYDKDF (reference sequence). The CDR3 spans 14 residues. The ends were cut back, 0 bases at V and 9 bases at J, with 14 bases in the middle. This CDR3 is CATSRDLLGQQAFF. CDR3 nucleotide sequence: TGTGCCACCAGCAGAGATTTATTAGGACAGCAAGCTTTCTTT.

The V gene is TRBV7-2, the J gene TRBJ2-3, with D hard to call. V lost 1 base to trimming and J lost 3 bases, with 8 bases between them. The CDR3 is 14 residues long. Germline lookup yields CDR1 SGHTA and CDR2 FQGNSA. CDR3 sequence: CASSLGPRTDTQYF. Written as DNA, the CDR3 is TGTGCCAGCAGCTTAGGACCTAGGACAGATACGCAGTATTTT.

This clone turned up a few times. This chain links TRBV5-6 with TRBJ2-1, with unresolved D. The V end was cut by 1 base, the J end by 6 bases, with 2 bases between. CDR3 length: 11 residues. Germline CDR1 is SGHDT and CDR2 is YYEEEE. The CDR3 DNA reads as TGTGCCAGCAGCTTGCGCAATGAGCAGTTCTTC. This encodes CASSLRNEQFF.